Shown below are 17 T cell receptor beta chains from a single sample sequenced in a study of T cell changes during pregnancy in multiple sclerosis. The assay was immunoSEQ multiplex PCR, and TCRdb's table has in-frame clones only and misses some. Of some 80,000 clones in the sample, about 92% were seen once. The specimen was peripheral blood, collected before pregnancy. These receptors were obtained from a female donor with multiple sclerosis, enrolled in a pregnancy study.

This chain joins TRBV7-8 and TRBJ2-1, with 9 bases identical to TRBD2. The CDR3 is 15 residues long. V trimming: 4 bases; J trimming: 8 bases; junction bases outside the gene matches: 9. Germline values: CDR1 SGHVS, CDR2 FQNEAQ. In DNA, the CDR3 is TGTGCCAGCAGCTATAGCGGGAGTACCGGCGATGAGCAGTTCTTC. It yields the protein CASSYSGSTGDEQFF. Supplemented by reference TRBV7-8 and TRBJ2-1, the full variable domain reads GAGVSQSPRYKVAKRGQDVALRCDPISGHVSLFWYQQALGQGPEFLTYFQNEAQLDKSGLPSDRFFAERPEGSVSTLKIQRTQQEDSAVYLCASSYSGSTGDEQFFGPGTRLTVL.

The chain is built from TRBV7-9 and TRBJ2-7; D gene ambiguous. Per the germline V gene, CDR1 is SEHNR and CDR2 is FQNEAQ (reference sequence). V lost 4 bases, J lost 2 bases, and 9 bases lay in between. This CDR3 region has 13 residues. CDR3 sequence reads: CASSSAATYEQYF. In DNA form, the CDR3 reads TGTGCCAGCAGCTCTGCAGCGACCTACGAGCAGTACTTC.

The chain links TRBV2 to TRBJ2-5, with a possible D match to TRBD1 (5 bases). There are 16 residues in the CDR3. Germline CDR1 and CDR2: SNHLY and FYNNEI. V was trimmed by 2 bases and J by 2 bases, leaving 15 bases between them. In DNA, the CDR3 is TGTGCCAGCAGTGAACAGGGAACAGGCAGTCAAGAGACCCAGTACTTC. Translated: CASSEQGTGSQETQYF.

The V call is TRBV15, the J call TRBJ1-5; a possible D gene is TRBD1 (6 bases). The CDR3 consists of 18 residues. CDR1 is LNHNV and CDR2 is YYDKDF in the germline V gene (reference sequence). V was pared by 1 base and J by 5 bases, with 21 bases between. CDR3 nucleotide sequence: TGTGCCACCAGCAGAGTGGGGGGGCAGGGTGCTGGGGATCAGCCCCAGCATTTT. Translating it yields CATSRVGGQGAGDQPQHF.

This clone was seen once. This chain connects TRBV7-6 to TRBJ2-1; 12 bases agree with TRBD2. The CDR3 contains 21 residues. J gave up 0 bases and V 3 bases, and 15 bases lay outside the gene matches. CDR1 is SGHVS and CDR2 is FNYEAQ in the germline V gene. The CDR3 region is CASSFTPPELAGGGSYNEQFF. CDR3 sequence (DNA): TGTGCCAGCAGCTTCACCCCCCCGGAACTAGCGGGAGGTGGCTCCTACAATGAGCAGTTCTTC.

The chain has TRBV9 and TRBJ1-1; no definite D call. Per germline, CDR1 SGDLS and CDR2 YYNGEE. V lost 5 bases, J lost 10 bases, and 18 bases lay in between. The CDR3 spans 13 residues. The CDR3 here is CASRPYLSSRAFF. In DNA, the CDR3 is TGTGCCAGCAGGCCCTACTTATCCTCGAGAGCTTTCTTT. The whole variable domain, filled in from reference TRBV9 and TRBJ1-1, reads DSGVTQTPKHLITATGQRVTLRCSPRSGDLSVYWYQQSLDQGLQFLIQYYNGEERAKGNILERFSAQQFPDLHSELNLSSLELGDSALYFCASRPYLSSRAFFGQGTRLTVV.

The chain is built from TRBV27 and TRBJ2-2, with 12 bases matching TRBD1. Germline assignment: CDR1 MNHEY and CDR2 SMNVEV (reference sequence). V was pared by 6 bases and J by 6 bases, with 11 bases of the junction left unmatched. This CDR3 has 17 amino acids. CDR3 nucleotides: TGTGCCAGCAGATACCGCACCGGGACAGGGGGCCCCGGGGAGCTGTTTTTT. Amino acids: CASRYRTGTGGPGELFF.

The chain is built from TRBV27 and TRBJ2-7; TRBD1 matches 8 bases. Germline values: CDR1 MNHEY, CDR2 SMNVEV (reference sequence). J gave up 2 bases and V 5 bases, and 5 bases lay outside the gene matches. The CDR3 covers 14 residues. CDR3 amino acids: CASSPVQGAYEQYF. As DNA, the CDR3 is TGTGCCAGCAGTCCCGTACAGGGGGCCTACGAGCAGTACTTC.

This chain connects TRBV4-2 to TRBJ2-3, with TRBD2 as a possible D gene (6 bases). CDR1 is LGHNA and CDR2 is YNFKEQ in the germline V gene. CDR3 length: 15 amino acids. V gave up 2 bases and J gave up 2 bases, with 11 bases separating them. The CDR3 nucleotides are TGTGCCAGCAGCCAATCGACGGGGGACACAGATACGCAGTATTTT. The encoded protein is CASSQSTGDTDTQYF.

V is TRBV7-2 and J is TRBJ1-2, with D possibly matching TRBD1 (6 bases). CDR3 length: 16 residues. The germline CDR1 and CDR2 sequences are SGHTA and FQGNSA. The V gene lost 3 bases and the J gene lost 3 bases, with 17 bases spanning the gap. CDR3 DNA sequence: TGTGCCAGCAGCTTCCCGGGACACACAAGGGACTATGGCTACACCTTC. The encoded protein is CASSFPGHTRDYGYTF.

The J gene is TRBJ2-1, the V gene TRBV6-4; a possible D gene is TRBD2 (6 bases). CDR1 and CDR2 (germline): MRHNA, SNTAGT. V dropped 4 bases and J dropped 7 bases, with 17 bases sitting between them. The CDR3 covers 15 residues. The CDR3: CASSAMSGPANEQFF. CDR3 DNA sequence: TGTGCCAGCAGTGCAATGAGCGGGCCGGCAAATGAGCAGTTCTTC.

The count of this clone is one. The chain couples TRBV7-2 to TRBJ2-3; 12 positions match TRBD2. Germline CDR1 SGHTA, CDR2 FQGNSA. Trimming took 4 bases from V and 2 from J; bases not matched to a gene: 13. The CDR3 contains 19 residues. The CDR3 is CASSSALTSGRSVTDTQYF. The CDR3 DNA reads TGTGCCAGCAGCTCCGCCCTTACTAGCGGGAGGTCGGTCACAGATACGCAGTATTTT.

This chain uses TRBV27 with TRBJ1-2; 8 nucleotides match TRBD1. V trimming: 5 bases; J trimming: 1 base; junction bases outside the gene matches: 6. Germline V gene sequence: CDR1 MNHEY, CDR2 SMNVEV (reference sequence). The CDR3 runs 15 residues. CDR3 protein: CASSLDRGYNYGYTF. CDR3 nucleotide sequence: TGTGCCAGCAGTCTCGACAGGGGATATAACTATGGCTACACCTTC.

This rearrangement joins TRBV19 to TRBJ2-5; D is perhaps TRBD2 (6 bases). V was clipped by 5 bases and J by 5 bases, with 9 bases between them. The CDR3 is 12 residues long. Germline V lookup: CDR1 LNHDA, CDR2 SQIVND (reference sequence). CDR3 amino acids: CASSEAGETQYF. The CDR3 DNA reads TGTGCCAGTAGTGAGGCGGGGGAGACCCAGTACTTC. Filled out from reference TRBV19 and TRBJ2-5, the complete variable domain reads DGGITQSPKYLFRKEGQNVTLSCEQNLNHDAMYWYRQDPGQGLRLIYYSQIVNDFQKGDIAEGYSVSREKKESFPLTVTSAQKNPTAFYLCASSEAGETQYFGPGTRLLVL.

The V gene is TRBV21-1, the J gene TRBJ2-5; the table's D call TRBD1 went unverified against the DNA. TRBV21-1 is an annotated pseudogene. The CDR3 spans 15 residues. The CDR3 bases are TGTGCCAGCAGCACGGGGACAGACACCCAAGAGACCCAGTACTTC. Its protein is CASSTGTDTQETQYF.

The rearrangement uses TRBV4-1 and TRBJ2-6; 9 positions match TRBD1. The CDR3 is made up of 18 amino acids. Looked up from germline, CDR1 is MGHRA and CDR2 is YSYEKL. V lost 4 bases to trimming and J lost 2 bases; unmatched junction nucleotides: 9. The CDR3 coding sequence is TGCGCCAGCAGCCCATGGGACAGGGCGGCTACTGGGGCCAACGTCCTGACTTTC. Its protein product is CASSPWDRAATGANVLTF.

This clone was observed a single time. The rearrangement joins TRBV28 to TRBJ1-2; D remains unclear. This CDR3 has 14 residues. The ends were cut back, 0 bases at V and 7 bases at J, with 12 bases in the middle. From germline, CDR1 is MDHEN and CDR2 SYDVKM. The CDR3 is CASSLWGAGGGYTF. CDR3 sequence (DNA): TGTGCCAGCAGTTTATGGGGCGCCGGAGGTGGCTACACCTTC.